Shown below are 14 T cell receptor beta chains from a single sample sequenced in a study of blood T cell repertoires in COVID-19. Assay used: immunoSEQ multiplex PCR; TCRdb lists only in-frame clones, some missing. The top ten clones hold about 3.5% of a sample with about 150,000 clones, just over 85% of them seen once. Source material: peripheral blood. These receptors all stem from a man between 65 and 79 years old with acute or convalescent COVID-19.

V and J are TRBV14 and TRBJ1-1; TRBD1 aligns across 7 bases. This CDR3 comprises 14 residues. V lost 3 bases and J lost 6; bases outside the gene matches: 7. The germline V gene encodes CDR1 SGHDN and CDR2 FVKESK. The CDR3 region is CASSQTGLGAEAFF. The CDR3 nucleotides are TGTGCCAGCAGCCAGACAGGGTTAGGGGCTGAAGCTTTCTTT. The full variable domain, rest sourced from reference TRBV14 and TRBJ1-1, is EAGVTQFPSHSVIEKGQTVTLRCDPISGHDNLYWYRRVMGKEIKFLLHFVKESKQDESGMPNNRFLAERTGGTYSTLKVQPAELEDSGVYFCASSQTGLGAEAFFGQGTRLTVV.

The table lists this clone with a count of one. This chain uses TRBV19 with TRBJ1-3, with D possibly TRBD1 on 5 matching bases. With 7 bases removed from V and 0 bases from J, the gap between germline ends came to 7 bases. The CDR3 is 13 amino acids. Germline assignment: CDR1 LNHDA and CDR2 SQIVND (reference sequence). CDR3 nucleotide sequence: TGTGCCAGTACTACAGGCTCTGGAAACACCATATATTTT. Its translation is CASTTGSGNTIYF.

The V and J genes are TRBV30 and TRBJ1-4; 7 nucleotides match TRBD1. V was pared by 0 bases and J by 10 bases, with 8 bases of the junction left unmatched. Germline CDR1 is GTSNPN and CDR2 is SVGIG (reference sequence). The length of the CDR3 is 14 residues. The CDR3 nucleotides are TGTGCCTGGAGTGTCGGGACAGAAGGGGGAAAACTGTTTTTT. Its translation is CAWSVGTEGGKLFF.

This clone was seen just once. The chain is built from TRBV19 and TRBJ1-5; TRBD1 might be the D (6 bases). Germline V gives CDR1 LNHDA, CDR2 SQIVND (reference sequence). V was pared by 10 bases and J by 3 bases, with 16 bases between. CDR3 length equals 14 residues. The CDR3 loop is CATLGGGNNQPQHF. The CDR3 coding sequence is TGTGCCACCCTAGGGGGGGGTAACAATCAGCCCCAGCATTTT.

The gene calls are TRBV5-1 and TRBJ2-7; 8 bases agree with TRBD1. V lost 4 bases and J lost 3; bases outside the gene matches: 9. CDR3 length: 15 amino acids. Germline-derived CDR1 and CDR2 are SGHRS and YFSETQ. The CDR3 coding sequence is TGCGCCAGCAGCAATCACCGGACAGGGAACTACGAGCAGTACTTC. Protein: CASSNHRTGNYEQYF.

In this sample, this clone turned up a few times. The J gene is TRBJ2-1, the V gene TRBV21-1; the table's D gene call, TRBD1, was not cross checked with the DNA. TRBV21-1 is designated a pseudogene. This CDR3 region has 14 residues. The CDR3 is CASSTPGARNEQFF. In DNA, the CDR3 is TGTGCCAGCAGCACTCCAGGGGCTAGGAATGAGCAGTTCTTC.

As for this clone: Different DNA sequences within this sample yield the same CDR3. V and J are TRBV5-1 and TRBJ2-7; the D gene is possibly TRBD2 (5 bases). The CDR3 is made up of 12 amino acids. V was pared by 4 bases and J by 1 base, with 6 bases between. Germline CDR1 and CDR2: SGHRS and YFSETQ. CDR3 in DNA: TGCGCCAGCAGCAGCGGATCCTACGAGCAGTACTTC. This gives the protein CASSSGSYEQYF.

DNA of the CDR3: TGTGCCAGCAGCCAGCAGGACAGGGGTTTACTTGAGCAGTACTTC. Its protein product is CASSQQDRGLLEQYF. The rearrangement uses TRBV3-1 (or the pseudogene TRBV3-2) and TRBJ2-7; TRBD1 aligns across 9 bases. V lost 3 bases, J lost 7 bases, and 10 bases stayed unmatched. Germline V CDR1 and CDR2: LGHDT, YNNKEL (reference sequence). This CDR3 is built from 15 residues.

The rearrangement uses TRBV18 and TRBJ2-7, with 12 bases matching TRBD2. The CDR3 extends over 15 amino acids. Germline V CDR1 and CDR2: KGHSH, LQKENI. With V trimmed by 2 bases and J by 1 base, 0 bases remained unmatched. The CDR3 loop reads CASSPTSGRSYEQYF. The CDR3, as DNA: TGTGCCAGCTCACCAACTAGCGGGAGGTCCTACGAGCAGTACTTC. The full variable domain, completed using reference TRBV18 and TRBJ2-7, is NAGVMQNPRHLVRRRGQEARLRCSPMKGHSHVYWYRQLPEEGLKFMVYLQKENIIDESGMPKERFSAEFPKEGPSILRIQQVVRGDSAAYFCASSPTSGRSYEQYFGPGTRLTVT.

The V gene is TRBV7-3, the J gene TRBJ2-2; tentative D call: TRBD1 (5 bases). V was clipped by 1 base and J by 2 bases, with 8 bases between them. The germline V gene has CDR1 SGHTA and CDR2 FQGTGA. The CDR3 has 15 amino acids. CDR3 region: CASSLIDRNTGELFF. Written as DNA, the CDR3 is TGTGCCAGCAGCTTAATCGACAGAAACACCGGGGAGCTGTTTTTT.

The chain carries TRBV28 and TRBJ2-5; 7 bases are shared with TRBD2. The CDR3 covers 14 residues. Trimming cost V 6 bases and J 0 bases; bases outside gene matches: 4. Per the germline V gene, CDR1 is MDHEN and CDR2 is SYDVKM. The CDR3 is CASRGGGYQETQYF. For the CDR3, the DNA is TGTGCCAGCAGGGGGGGAGGGTACCAAGAGACCCAGTACTTC.

The sample holds a few counts of this clone. The chain is built from TRBV10-2 and TRBJ2-7; 10 bases line up with TRBD1. Trimming removed 4 bases from V and 3 bases from J; junction bases left unmatched: 3. The V gene's germline CDR1 is WSHSY and CDR2 SAAADI. The length of the CDR3 is 14 residues. CDR3 in amino acids: CASSVWTGGYEQYF. CDR3 nucleotides: TGCGCCAGCAGTGTATGGACAGGGGGCTACGAGCAGTACTTC.

V is TRBV12-3 or TRBV12-4 and J is TRBJ2-1; possibly TRBD1 for D (6 bases). The CDR3 length is 12 residues. V lost 0 bases and J lost 14, with 11 bases in between. DNA of the CDR3: TGTGCCAGCAGTTTAGCCGGCAGGGGTGAGTTCTTC. This gives the protein CASSLAGRGEFF.

The chain employs TRBV29-1 and TRBJ2-1, with TRBD2 matching over 9 bases. Per germline, CDR1 SQVTM and CDR2 ANQGSEA. The CDR3 is made up of 14 amino acids. V was pared by 7 bases and J by 0 bases, with 4 bases of the junction left unmatched. The CDR3 protein is CSGREGFSYNEQFF. Written as DNA, the CDR3 is TGCAGCGGGCGGGAGGGCTTCTCCTACAATGAGCAGTTCTTC.